These T cell receptor beta chains were read from a single sample in a study of human T cells and chemical hapten exposure. One entry per CDR3 protein, called by TCRdb with MiXCR from the RACE reads. The sample lists more than 35,000 distinct CDR3 sequences, about 3.5% occurring once. The sequenced sample was whole blood. The receptors originated from a human donor in good health. Some clones in this sample may be carry-over from other donors' samples. Both conserved end residues are part of each CDR3. A D gene is named only where the DNA matches it firmly. Some rows mark clone size as missing; the rest say once, few, many or name a class of expanded clone.

CDR3nt: TGTGCCAGCAGCCAGACCACTCACGACAGCTCCTACGAGCAGTACTTC; CDR3aa: CASSQTTHDSSYEQYF; d_gene: .; v_gene: TRBV7-6; abundance: many; j_gene: TRBJ2-7
CDR3nt: TGCGCCAGCAGCCTCGACGCGGCCTCAGATACGCAGTATTTT; CDR3aa: CASSLDAASDTQYF; d_gene: .; v_gene: TRBV4-1; abundance: many; j_gene: TRBJ2-3
CDR3nt: TGTGCCAGCAGCCTGGGGATACGGGTCACTGAAGCTTTCTTT; CDR3aa: CASSLGIRVTEAFF; d_gene: .; v_gene: TRBV28; abundance: few; j_gene: TRBJ1-1
CDR3nt: TGCGCCAGCAGCCATGGAAGACTAGCGGGAGCCTACGAGCAGTACTTC; CDR3aa: CASSHGRLAGAYEQYF; d_gene: TRBD2; v_gene: TRBV4-1; abundance: many; j_gene: TRBJ2-7
CDR3nt: TGTGCCAGCAGTTCCCAGGGGGCGGTCACCGGGGAGCTGTTTTTT; CDR3aa: CASSSQGAVTGELFF; d_gene: TRBD1; v_gene: TRBV2; abundance: many; j_gene: TRBJ2-2
CDR3nt: TGTGCCAGCTCACAACAACAGGGGGGGAACACTGAAGCTTTCTTT; CDR3aa: CASSQQQGGNTEAFF; d_gene: TRBD1; v_gene: TRBV18; abundance: many; j_gene: TRBJ1-1
CDR3nt: TGTGCCAGCCTATCGGGGATATTTAGCGGGGAGCTGTTTTTT; CDR3aa: CASLSGIFSGELFF; d_gene: .; v_gene: TRBV27; abundance: few; j_gene: TRBJ2-2
CDR3nt: TGCAGTGCCCTAAAGGGGGCGGGCTCCTACAATGAGCAGTTCTTC; CDR3aa: CSALKGAGSYNEQFF; d_gene: TRBD1; v_gene: TRBV20-1; abundance: many; j_gene: TRBJ2-1
CDR3nt: TGTGCCAGCAGCCAAGGGAATTGGGGCCTGGGTTCGGGGAGTGAGCAGTTCTTC; CDR3aa: CASSQGNWGLGSGSEQFF; d_gene: .; v_gene: TRBV3-1; abundance: many; j_gene: TRBJ2-1
CDR3nt: TGTGCCACCAGTGAAAGACAGGGTTACACAGATACGCAGTATTTT; CDR3aa: CATSERQGYTDTQYF; d_gene: TRBD1; v_gene: TRBV24-1; abundance: few; j_gene: TRBJ2-3
CDR3nt: TGTGCCAGCAGTTACCGGGACTCTTCCTACAATGAGCAGTTCTTC; CDR3aa: CASSYRDSSYNEQFF; d_gene: .; v_gene: TRBV6-5; abundance: many; j_gene: TRBJ2-1
CDR3nt: TGTGCCAGCAGTCCAGTTAGTAGTCAGCCCCAGCATTTT; CDR3aa: CASSPVSSQPQHF; d_gene: .; v_gene: TRBV3-1; abundance: many; j_gene: TRBJ1-5
CDR3nt: TGTGCCAGCAGTTATAGGGAGAACACTGAAGCTTTCTTT; CDR3aa: CASSYRENTEAFF; d_gene: .; v_gene: TRBV7-2; abundance: .; j_gene: TRBJ1-1
CDR3nt: TGTGCCAGCAGTTATGACGGGACAGGGGGGCCATTGAACACTGAAGCTTTCTTT; CDR3aa: CASSYDGTGGPLNTEAFF; d_gene: TRBD1; v_gene: TRBV6-5; abundance: many; j_gene: TRBJ1-1
CDR3nt: TGTGCCAGCAGCTTAGCGTCGATAGGGAGGGCCTTTGGTGAGCAGTTCTTC; CDR3aa: CASSLASIGRAFGEQFF; d_gene: TRBD2; v_gene: TRBV7-9; abundance: many; j_gene: TRBJ2-1
CDR3nt: TGTGCCATCGGGCAGGGGGCCGACTATGGCTACACCTTC; CDR3aa: CAIGQGADYGYTF; d_gene: TRBD1; v_gene: TRBV10-3; abundance: many; j_gene: TRBJ1-2
CDR3nt: TGTGCCAGCAGTTACGGGACGCATAATCCTGAGCAGTTCTTC; CDR3aa: CASSYGTHNPEQFF; d_gene: .; v_gene: TRBV6-6; abundance: many; j_gene: TRBJ2-1
CDR3nt: TGTGCCAGCAGTTATAAGCTGGTACCCTACGAGCAGTACTTC; CDR3aa: CASSYKLVPYEQYF; d_gene: .; v_gene: TRBV6-9; abundance: many; j_gene: TRBJ2-7
CDR3nt: TGTGCCAGCAGCTTAGAGGGACTAGCGGGAGATGAGCAGTTCTTC; CDR3aa: CASSLEGLAGDEQFF; d_gene: TRBD2; v_gene: TRBV11-1; abundance: many; j_gene: TRBJ2-1
CDR3nt: TGTGCCAGCACCCCTGACAGGGGCGACACTGAAGCTTTCTTT; CDR3aa: CASTPDRGDTEAFF; d_gene: TRBD1; v_gene: TRBV6-1; abundance: few; j_gene: TRBJ1-1
CDR3nt: TGTGCCAGCAGTTCGACTGGCCTAAATGAAAAACTGTTTTTT; CDR3aa: CASSSTGLNEKLFF; d_gene: .; v_gene: TRBV28; abundance: few; j_gene: TRBJ1-4
CDR3nt: TGCAGTGCTAGTCAGACGGGAGTGAGAAAGACCCAGTACTTC; CDR3aa: CSASQTGVRKTQYF; d_gene: .; v_gene: TRBV20-1; abundance: .; j_gene: TRBJ2-5
CDR3nt: TGTGCCAGCAGCGTTGCCCAGGGTTACGAGCAGTACTTC; CDR3aa: CASSVAQGYEQYF; d_gene: .; v_gene: TRBV9; abundance: many; j_gene: TRBJ2-7
CDR3nt: TGCGCCAGCAGCTTGAGCATACTTAACAAGGACTTGGGCTACACCTTC; CDR3aa: CASSLSILNKDLGYTF; d_gene: .; v_gene: TRBV5-1; abundance: .; j_gene: TRBJ1-2
CDR3nt: TGTGCCAGCAGTTTATCCCTCGGGCAGTTCTTC; CDR3aa: CASSLSLGQFF; d_gene: .; v_gene: TRBV27; abundance: few; j_gene: TRBJ2-1
CDR3nt: TGTGCCAGCAGCGAGCCGGGAGCCGCCAAAAACATTCAGTACTTC; CDR3aa: CASSEPGAAKNIQYF; d_gene: .; v_gene: TRBV6-5; abundance: many; j_gene: TRBJ2-4
CDR3nt: TGTGCCAGCAGCTTCGGGGCTGGCACTGAAGCTTTCTTT; CDR3aa: CASSFGAGTEAFF; d_gene: .; v_gene: TRBV7-9; abundance: many; j_gene: TRBJ1-1
CDR3nt: TGTGCCAGCAGTACGAACGACTTGGCGGTTACTAACCCAGAGACCCAGTACTTC; CDR3aa: CASSTNDLAVTNPETQYF; d_gene: .; v_gene: TRBV28; abundance: many; j_gene: TRBJ2-5
CDR3nt: TGTGCCGCCAGGGGGGATCTCGCTGGCTACACCTTC; CDR3aa: CAARGDLAGYTF; d_gene: TRBD1; v_gene: TRBV2; abundance: many; j_gene: TRBJ1-2
CDR3nt: TGCAGCGTTAGAGGGGGGGAGTCCAACTATGGCTACACCTTC; CDR3aa: CSVRGGESNYGYTF; d_gene: .; v_gene: TRBV29-1; abundance: .; j_gene: TRBJ1-2
CDR3nt: TGTGCCAGCGGTGACAGCAATCAGCCCCAGCATTTT; CDR3aa: CASGDSNQPQHF; d_gene: .; v_gene: TRBV9; abundance: .; j_gene: TRBJ1-5
CDR3nt: TGTGCCATAAGGGGAGAAGGGGCCAACGTCCTGACTTTC; CDR3aa: CAIRGEGANVLTF; d_gene: .; v_gene: TRBV24-1; abundance: many; j_gene: TRBJ2-6
CDR3nt: TGTGCCAGCTCACCGACAGAAAACATTCAGTACTTC; CDR3aa: CASSPTENIQYF; d_gene: .; v_gene: TRBV18; abundance: few; j_gene: TRBJ2-4
CDR3nt: TGTGCCAGCAGGATAGGGGGGTATGAGCAGTTCTTC; CDR3aa: CASRIGGYEQFF; d_gene: .; v_gene: TRBV12-3/TRBV12-4; abundance: .; j_gene: TRBJ2-1
CDR3nt: TGTGCCAGCAGCTTAGGCGCGGTCTGGGTTAAGGAGCAGTACTTC; CDR3aa: CASSLGAVWVKEQYF; d_gene: .; v_gene: TRBV7-9; abundance: many; j_gene: TRBJ2-7
CDR3nt: TGTGCCAGCAGTTTAGCGCTAGCGGGACTGAACGAGCAGTACTTC; CDR3aa: CASSLALAGLNEQYF; d_gene: TRBD2; v_gene: TRBV27; abundance: many; j_gene: TRBJ2-7
CDR3nt: TGTGCCAGCAGTTCCCAGGGAATCTCTGGGGCCAACGTCCTGACTTTC; CDR3aa: CASSSQGISGANVLTF; d_gene: .; v_gene: TRBV12-3/TRBV12-4; abundance: many; j_gene: TRBJ2-6